This entry describes one TCR beta chain. These data are taken from a study of T cell changes during pregnancy in multiple sclerosis. The V gene's germline CDR1 is ENHRY and CDR2 SYGVKD. The CDR3 contains 14 residues. Trimming removed 3 bases from V and 9 bases from J; junction bases left unmatched: 10. The assay was immunoSEQ multiplex PCR, and TCRdb's table has in-frame clones only and misses some. Of 60,000 to 75,000 clones in the sample, about 91% were seen once. Source: peripheral blood, taken after pregnancy. This clonotype originated in a female donor with multiple sclerosis, enrolled in a pregnancy study. The chain uses TRBV10-3 and TRBJ1-1; 7 nucleotides match TRBD1. This chain's CDR3 is CAISDDLTGDQAFF. Written as DNA, the CDR3 is TGTGCCATCAGTGACGATCTAACAGGGGACCAAGCTTTCTTT.